A selection of T cell receptor beta chains follows, all from one sample in a study of blood T cell repertoires in COVID-19. Profiling relied on immunoSEQ multiplex PCR, and the TCRdb table lists in-frame clones only, not all of them. The sample yields under 200,000 clones, over 80% seen once. Sample: peripheral blood. The source of these receptors is a woman between 55 and 75 years old with COVID-19, enrolled during active disease. Both conserved end residues are part of each CDR3. D genes are given only for firm matches. Only some rows state a clone size, as once, few, many or a class for expanded clones.

cdr3_aa	cdr3_nt	clone_size	v_call	j_call	d_call
CASSPEVGPYSGNTIYF	TGTGCCAGCTCACCAGAAGTGGGCCCTTACTCTGGAAACACCATATATTTT	-	TRBV18	TRBJ1-3	-
CASSQTGDTEAFF	TGTGCCAGCAGCCAAACAGGGGACACTGAAGCTTTCTTT	-	TRBV3-1/TRBV3-2	TRBJ1-1	TRBD1
CASSQVGATEQFF	TGCGCCAGCAGCCAAGTAGGGGCAACTGAGCAGTTCTTC	-	TRBV4-3	TRBJ2-1	-
CASSQSLGYRGRGDTEAFF	TGTGCCAGCAGCCAAAGCTTGGGGTACAGGGGCAGAGGTGACACTGAAGCTTTCTTT	-	TRBV5-4	TRBJ1-1	TRBD1
CASSQDRGADTQYF	TGCGCCAGCAGCCAAGACAGGGGAGCAGATACGCAGTATTTT	-	TRBV4-3	TRBJ2-3	-
CASSHRLGRTIRYEQYF	TGTGCCAGCAGCCACCGACTTGGTAGAACGATCCGATACGAGCAGTACTTC	-	TRBV7-8	TRBJ2-7	-
CASSQDPRGAQGETQYF	TGTGCCAGCAGCCAAGACCCGAGAGGGGCGCAGGGGGAGACCCAGTACTTC	few	TRBV3-1/TRBV3-2	TRBJ2-5	-
CASRNTGQTLNTEAFF	TGTGCCAGCAGAAATACGGGACAGACTTTGAACACTGAAGCTTTCTTT	-	TRBV6-6	TRBJ1-1	TRBD1
CASSRGQAKAFF	TGTGCCAGCAGCCGCGGACAGGCGAAAGCTTTCTTT	-	TRBV6-2/TRBV6-3	TRBJ1-1	TRBD1
CASSLTGDQGYGYTF	TGTGCCAGCAGTCTTACAGGGGATCAGGGCTATGGCTACACCTTC	-	TRBV28	TRBJ1-2	TRBD1
CASSLVLIFDTGELFF	TGTGCCAGCAGCTTAGTCCTAATTTTCGACACCGGGGAGCTGTTTTTT	-	TRBV7-9	TRBJ2-2	-
CASSQDRQGNEKLFF	TGCGCCAGCAGCCAAGATCGACAGGGCAACGAAAAACTGTTTTTT	-	TRBV4-1	TRBJ1-4	TRBD1
CASSPGTGHTYSGNTIYF	TGCGCCAGCAGCCCCGGGACAGGTCATACGTACTCTGGAAACACCATATATTTT	many	TRBV5-1	TRBJ1-3	TRBD1
CASSLESFTEAFF	TGCGCCAGCAGCTTGGAGAGCTTCACTGAAGCTTTCTTT	-	TRBV5-1	TRBJ1-1	-
CASSGGQGATDTQYF	TGTGCCAGTAGTGGAGGACAGGGGGCTACAGATACGCAGTATTTT	-	TRBV19	TRBJ2-3	TRBD1
CASSHTVKFEQYF	TGTGCCAGCAGCCACACCGTTAAATTTGAGCAGTACTTC	few	TRBV5-6	TRBJ2-7	-
CASSQSGGSSYNEQFF	TGCGCCAGCAGCCAGAGCGGAGGGAGCTCCTACAATGAGCAGTTCTTC	-	TRBV5-1	TRBJ2-1	-
CASSPRSPLQETQYF	TGTGCCAGCAGCCCTAGAAGCCCTCTTCAAGAGACCCAGTACTTC	-	TRBV5-5	TRBJ2-5	-
CASSSQGAGGYTF	TGTGCCAGCAGCTCACAGGGGGCAGGTGGCTACACCTTC	-	TRBV5-4	TRBJ1-2	TRBD1
CASRDSLAKNIQYF	TGTGCCAGCAGGGACAGTCTAGCCAAAAACATTCAGTACTTC	-	TRBV2	TRBJ2-4	-
CASTSYREGYTF	TGTGCCAGCACTTCCTACAGGGAAGGCTACACCTTC	-	TRBV12-3/TRBV12-4	TRBJ1-2	-
CASSPLTGSEQYF	TGTGCCAGCAGCCCATTGACAGGGTCCGAGCAGTACTTC	-	TRBV12-3/TRBV12-4	TRBJ2-7	TRBD1